The 17 T cell receptor beta chains below all came from one sample that was sequenced in a study of T cell responses to AZD1222 COVID-19 vaccine. The assay was immunoSEQ multiplex PCR, and TCRdb's table has in-frame clones only and misses some. The sample has just over 150,000 clones; less than 95% are singletons. Specimen: peripheral blood, collected on day 0 of AZD1222 vaccination. The receptors shown here come from an adult in good health.

The chain uses TRBV19 and TRBJ2-1, with TRBD1 as a possible D gene (6 bases). The CDR3 has 13 residues. Trimming left V 6 bases short and J 5 bases short, with 11 bases between. The germline CDR1 and CDR2 sequences are LNHDA and SQIVND (reference sequence). CDR3 amino acids: CASSLNRDNEQFF. The CDR3 coding sequence is TGTGCCAGTAGCCTTAACAGGGACAATGAGCAGTTCTTC. Full variable domain (rest looked up from reference TRBV19 and TRBJ2-1): DGGITQSPKYLFRKEGQNVTLSCEQNLNHDAMYWYRQDPGQGLRLIYYSQIVNDFQKGDIAEGYSVSREKKESFPLTVTSAQKNPTAFYLCASSLNRDNEQFFGPGTRLTVL.

The chain combines TRBV12-5 with TRBJ2-1, with 8 nucleotides matching TRBD2. The CDR3 length is 16 residues. CDR1 is LGHNT, CDR2 FRNRAP, per germline. V lost 1 base and J lost 4; bases outside the gene matches: 6. The CDR3 bases are TGTGCTAGTGGTTTGGGGGCCGGGACTAGATACAATGAGCAGTTCTTC. Translated, it gives CASGLGAGTRYNEQFF.

J is TRBJ1-1 and V is TRBV28, with no clear D. V gave up 5 bases and J gave up 0 bases, with 19 bases separating them. The CDR3 has 17 amino acids. Germline V gene data show CDR1 as MDHEN and CDR2 as SYDVKM. CDR3 nucleotide sequence: TGTGCCAGCAGTCCACCTTTACGTCTTGGGGTGAACACTGAAGCTTTCTTT. It codes for CASSPPLRLGVNTEAFF.

The V gene is TRBV6-5, the J gene TRBJ1-4; TRBD1 might be the D (6 bases). The V end lost 0 bases, the J end lost 7 bases, and 15 bases lay between the germline ends. CDR3 length: 16 residues. The germline gives CDR1 MNHEY, CDR2 SVGAGI. In DNA form, the CDR3 reads TGTGCCAGCAGTTACTCGATGCGAGGGGGTAGTGAAAAACTGTTTTTT. It encodes CASSYSMRGGSEKLFF.

The chain links TRBV10-3 to TRBJ1-2; tentative D call: TRBD1 (5 bases). V was cut by 0 bases and J by 2 bases, with 7 bases left in between. Germline V gives CDR1 ENHRY, CDR2 SYGVKD. This CDR3 is 14 amino acids long. DNA of the CDR3: TGTGCCATCAGTGAGTCCCGGGACAACTATGGCTACACCTTC. Protein: CAISESRDNYGYTF.

The rearrangement joins TRBV7-9 to TRBJ1-4; D is ambiguous. Trimming removed 0 bases from V and 7 bases from J, with 9 bases in between. The CDR3 totals 14 residues. CDR1 SEHNR and CDR2 FQNEAQ come from the germline V gene (reference sequence). This CDR3 is CASSLALGGEKLFF. In DNA, the CDR3 is TGTGCCAGCAGCTTAGCCCTGGGTGGTGAAAAACTGTTTTTT. Full variable domain (outside the CDR3, taken from reference TRBV7-9 and TRBJ1-4): DTGVSQNPRHKITKRGQNVTFRCDPISEHNRLYWYRQTLGQGPEFLTYFQNEAQLEKSRLLSDRFSAERPKGSFSTLEIQRTEQGDSAMYLCASSLALGGEKLFFGSGTQLSVL.

The chain is built from TRBV28 and TRBJ2-5, with 12 bases lining up with TRBD1. V gave up 6 bases and J gave up 4 bases; unmatched junction bases: 9. Per germline, CDR1 MDHEN and CDR2 SYDVKM. The length of the CDR3 is 16 residues. CDR3 in amino acids: CASSGLGQGAGETQYF. CDR3 DNA sequence: TGTGCCAGCAGCGGGCTGGGACAGGGGGCGGGAGAGACCCAGTACTTC.

This chain uses TRBV7-8 with TRBJ2-5; D gene uncertain. The CDR3 extends over 15 amino acids. Germline CDR1 is SGHVS and CDR2 is FQNEAQ. Trimming stripped 1 base from V and 4 bases from J, with 13 bases between. In DNA, the CDR3 is TGTGCCAGCAGCTTAGACGGGCGCACGGGAGAGACCCAGTACTTC. It yields the protein CASSLDGRTGETQYF.

This clone appeared once. The chain has TRBV5-5 and TRBJ1-6, with a weak D call TRBD1 (6 bases). Trimming took off 3 bases at V and 9 bases at J, with 10 bases between the two ends. Germline CDR1 SGHKS, CDR2 YYEKEE (reference sequence). The CDR3 loop spans 13 amino acids. The chain's CDR3 is CASSSTGSSPLHF. The CDR3 DNA sequence: TGTGCCAGCAGCTCAACAGGGTCTTCACCCCTCCACTTT.

The chain couples TRBV28 to TRBJ1-2, with D unresolved. This CDR3 comprises 13 residues. Germline V CDR1 and CDR2: MDHEN, SYDVKM. V was pared by 2 bases and J by 2 bases, with 6 bases between. CDR3 sequence reads: CASSLRTNYGYTF. CDR3 in DNA: TGTGCCAGCAGTTTACGGACCAACTATGGCTACACCTTC.

This chain uses TRBV10-1 with TRBJ1-1; D gene uncertain. The CDR3 totals 15 residues. Germline values: CDR1 WNHNN, CDR2 SYGVQD (reference sequence). Trimming pared 0 bases from V and 1 base from J, leaving 9 bases between. The CDR3 protein is CASSESLEGNTEAFF. DNA of the CDR3: TGCGCCAGCAGTGAGTCGTTAGAGGGGAACACTGAAGCTTTCTTT.

The chain has TRBV24-1 and TRBJ2-2; a weak D match, TRBD2 (5 bases). CDR1 KGHDR and CDR2 SFDVKD come from the germline V gene. The V end lost 1 base, the J end lost 0 bases, and 11 bases lay between the germline ends. The CDR3 covers 17 residues. CDR3 sequence: CATSDFESGSNTGELFF. For the CDR3, the DNA is TGTGCCACCAGTGATTTTGAATCGGGATCGAACACCGGGGAGCTGTTTTTT.

The chain couples TRBV9 to TRBJ2-1, with 7 bases aligning to TRBD2. The V segment lost 4 bases and the J segment 6 bases; nucleotides outside the gene matches: 7. CDR1 is SGDLS and CDR2 is YYNGEE in the germline V gene. CDR3 size: 14 residues. The CDR3 DNA follows: TGTGCCAGCAGCCGCCGGGACTACCTCAATGAGCAGTTCTTC. Translation gives CASSRRDYLNEQFF.

The chain has TRBV6-4 and TRBJ2-1, with 11 bases matching TRBD1. The CDR3 runs to 14 residues. V dropped 3 bases and J dropped 6; count of bases not matched to a gene: 1. The germline gives CDR1 MRHNA, CDR2 SNTAGT. The CDR3 DNA reads TGTGCCAGCAGTGAGGGGACAGGGGGCAATGAGCAGTTCTTC. Its protein is CASSEGTGGNEQFF.

The chain is built from TRBV7-3 and TRBJ1-1; a weak D match, TRBD1 (5 bases). Deletions cut 2 bases from V and 3 bases from J, with 10 bases between. The germline V gene has CDR1 SGHTA and CDR2 FQGTGA. The CDR3 is 14 amino acids. The DNA for the CDR3 is TGTGCCAGCAGCTTAGGGGGAGGGTACACTGAAGCTTTCTTT. Encoded protein: CASSLGGGYTEAFF.

The V gene is TRBV5-6, the J gene TRBJ2-7; possibly TRBD2 for D (5 bases). Germline V gives CDR1 SGHDT, CDR2 YYEEEE. Trimming left V 0 bases short and J 2 bases short, with 15 bases between. The CDR3 is 16 residues long. The CDR3 DNA reads as TGTGCCAGCAGCTTGGGGTGGAGGACGCGGACCTACGAGCAGTACTTC. Amino acid sequence: CASSLGWRTRTYEQYF.

The V call is TRBV24-1, the J call TRBJ2-3; perhaps TRBD1 as D (6 bases). V was pared by 0 bases and J by 2 bases, with 14 bases between. Germline loops: CDR1 KGHDR, CDR2 SFDVKD. This CDR3 comprises 17 residues. The CDR3 protein is CATSDLPRQGHTDTQYF. The CDR3 bases are TGTGCCACCAGTGATTTGCCACGCCAGGGACACACAGATACGCAGTATTTT.